The 16 T cell receptor beta chains listed next were all sequenced from one sample in a study of OX40 agonist ivuxolimab in advanced cancers. The table came from immunoSEQ multiplex PCR; TCRdb's copy has only in-frame clones and leaves some out. The data contain tens of thousands of clones, around 87% of them seen just once; the ten biggest clones take up less than 35%. Sequenced material: CD4+ or CD8+ T cells sorted from blood, taken in a trial of the OX40 agonist ivuxolimab. These receptors all stem from an adult with an advanced solid tumor such as melanoma, head and neck, liver or kidney cancer.

V usage is TRBV2 and J usage is TRBJ1-5; perhaps TRBD1 as D (6 bases). Trimming stripped 6 bases from V and 3 bases from J, with 9 bases between. Germline CDR1 reads SNHLY; CDR2 reads FYNNEI. The CDR3 consists of 13 residues. The chain's CDR3 is CASRGGFNQPQHF. Here the CDR3 DNA reads TGTGCCAGCAGAGGGGGGTTCAATCAGCCCCAGCATTTT.

The chain carries TRBV15 and TRBJ2-4, with D maybe TRBD2 (5 bases). The CDR3 extends over 16 amino acids. With 3 bases removed from V and 3 bases from J, the gap between germline ends came to 15 bases. Germline CDR1 is LNHNV and CDR2 is YYDKDF (reference sequence). The CDR3 protein is CATSRAHVGDKNIQYF. The CDR3 region has the DNA TGTGCCACCAGCAGGGCGCATGTGGGAGACAAAAACATTCAGTACTTC. Full variable domain (missing parts from reference TRBV15 and TRBJ2-4): DAMVIQNPRYQVTQFGKPVTLSCSQTLNHNVMYWYQQKSSQAPKLLFHYYDKDFNNEADTPDNFQSRRPNTSFCFLDIRSPGLGDTAMYLCATSRAHVGDKNIQYFGAGTRLSVL.

The chain links TRBV29-1 to TRBJ2-7; TRBD2 agrees at 10 bases. The CDR3 is 15 residues long. Germline trimming cut 1 base from V and 4 bases from J; bases unmatched to any gene: 7. Germline lookup yields CDR1 SQVTM and CDR2 ANQGSEA. CDR3 nucleotides: TGCAGCGTTGAAGGTCTAGCGGGAGTTGGGTACGAGCAGTACTTC. Translating it yields CSVEGLAGVGYEQYF.

The V call is TRBV7-9, the J call TRBJ1-1; unclear D gene. Trimming took 4 bases from V and 7 from J, leaving 13 bases between them. The CDR3 is made up of 13 amino acids. From germline, CDR1 is SEHNR and CDR2 FQNEAQ (reference sequence). CDR3 region: CASSSPLRDEAFF. In DNA form, the CDR3 reads TGTGCCAGCAGCTCCCCCCTGCGGGATGAAGCTTTCTTT.

The rearrangement links TRBV4-1 to TRBJ2-7; D is ambiguous. The germline V and J ends were trimmed by 0 bases and 4 bases, with 13 bases remaining between them. This CDR3 contains 15 residues. Germline CDR1 MGHRA, CDR2 YSYEKL. The CDR3 loop is CASSQDPRSDYEQYF. CDR3 bases: TGCGCCAGCAGCCAAGATCCCCGCTCGGATTACGAGCAGTACTTC.

This clone was seen just once. The gene calls are TRBV4-1 and TRBJ1-5; a possible D gene is TRBD1 (6 bases). Trimming removed 0 bases from V and 3 bases from J, with 12 bases in between. CDR1 is MGHRA and CDR2 is YSYEKL in the germline V gene. CDR3 length equals 16 residues. The CDR3 coding sequence is TGCGCCAGCAGCCAAGAATTCGGGACACACAATCAGCCCCAGCATTTT. This codes for CASSQEFGTHNQPQHF.

This clone has only a few counts. One junction end does not reproduce the germline sequence, and a read error may be involved. The rearrangement links TRBV13 to TRBJ2-1, with D perhaps given as TRBD1 or TRBD2 (5 bases each). CDR1 and CDR2 (germline): PRHDT, FYEKMQ (reference sequence). CDR3 length: 15 amino acids. CDR3 sequence reads: CASSQVGDRYNEQFF. DNA for the CDR3: TGCGCCAGCAGCCAAGTAGGGGACCGCTACAATGAGCAGTTCTTC.

The genes are TRBV19 and TRBJ1-2; 9 positions match TRBD1. Germline CDR1 LNHDA, CDR2 SQIVND (reference sequence). There are 15 residues in the CDR3. J gave up 4 bases and V 4 bases, and 7 bases lay outside the gene matches. The CDR3 DNA is TGTGCCAGTAGTAGGGACAGGGAACCTCTCTATGGCTACACCTTC. It translates to CASSRDREPLYGYTF.

CDR3 sequence (DNA): TGTGCCAGCAGTCAACCCCTCCCGGCCGGGAGGGACACCGGGGAGCTGTTTTTT. Translated, it gives CASSQPLPAGRDTGELFF. V and J are TRBV27 and TRBJ2-2; 8 bases fit TRBD2. Trimming removed 5 bases from V and 3 bases from J; junction bases left unmatched: 14. In germline, CDR1 is MNHEY, CDR2 SMNVEV (reference sequence). The length of the CDR3 is 18 residues.

The chain combines TRBV6-1 with TRBJ2-1; no definite D call. V lost 1 base to trimming and J lost 5 bases, with 6 bases between them. The CDR3 length is 13 residues. CDR1 and CDR2 from the germline V gene are MNHNS and SASEGT. The CDR3 spells CASSEDRHNEQFF. The DNA of the CDR3 is TGTGCCAGCAGTGAAGACAGACACAATGAGCAGTTCTTC.

This chain links TRBV2 with TRBJ2-1; D uncertain. This CDR3 is built from 13 residues. V was cut by 7 bases and J by 4 bases, with 11 bases left in between. The V gene's germline CDR1 is SNHLY and CDR2 FYNNEI. As DNA, the CDR3 is TGTGCCAGCAATAAGGACGGGTACAATGAGCAGTTCTTC. Its translation: CASNKDGYNEQFF.

The chain uses TRBV19 and TRBJ2-7, with 9 bases aligning to TRBD1. Looked up from germline, CDR1 is LNHDA and CDR2 is SQIVND (reference sequence). With 6 bases clipped from V and 0 bases from J, the junction kept 6 bases outside the gene matches. The CDR3 consists of 15 residues. The CDR3: CASSRTGESSYEQYF. CDR3 coding DNA: TGTGCCAGTAGCCGGACAGGGGAAAGCTCCTACGAGCAGTACTTC.

This chain connects TRBV5-1 to TRBJ2-2; 9 nucleotides line up with TRBD2. Per germline, CDR1 SGHRS and CDR2 YFSETQ. The CDR3 spans 13 residues. V was clipped by 8 bases and J by 5 bases; unmatched bases: 4. The CDR3 region has the DNA TGCGCCAGTCGGACTAGCGCAACCGGGGAGCTGTTTTTT. Translating it yields CASRTSATGELFF.

V is TRBV19 and J is TRBJ1-3; D remains ambiguous. Trimming took 9 bases from V and 0 from J, leaving 18 bases between them. The CDR3 is 16 amino acids. The germline V gene encodes CDR1 LNHDA and CDR2 SQIVND (reference sequence). The CDR3 reads CASRARGASSGNTIYF. The CDR3 DNA is TGTGCCAGCAGAGCTCGGGGTGCATCCTCTGGAAACACCATATATTTT.

V gene TRBV10-3 combines with J gene TRBJ2-1; TRBD2 aligns across 9 bases. J was trimmed by 4 bases and V by 6 bases; bases with no gene match: 10. This CDR3 is 16 amino acids long. The V gene's germline CDR1 is ENHRY and CDR2 SYGVKD. CDR3 in amino acids: CAISSQQAGGYNEQFF. CDR3 sequence (DNA): TGTGCCATCAGCTCCCAGCAAGCGGGAGGATACAATGAGCAGTTCTTC.

V and J are TRBV5-1 and TRBJ2-1; 12 positions agree with TRBD2. Germline V gives CDR1 SGHRS, CDR2 YFSETQ. Trimming at V came to 0 bases and at J to 8 bases, leaving 3 bases not matched to a gene. The length of the CDR3 is 15 residues. The CDR3 bases are TGCGCCAGCAGCTTGGGACTAGCGGGAGTTGATGAGCAGTTCTTC. It is translated as CASSLGLAGVDEQFF.